The rows below give T cell receptor beta chains drawn from one sample of a study of blood T cell repertoires in COVID-19. The method was immunoSEQ multiplex PCR; TCRdb's version includes in-frame clones alone and lacks a portion of them. The table includes 200,000 to 250,000 clones, roughly 83% detected once. The specimen sequenced was PBMCs or T cells enriched from blood (not recorded which). The source is a woman between 40 and 50 years old with acute COVID-19. CDR3s include the opening cysteine and the closing phenylalanine or tryptophan. Each record gives: J gene, V gene, D gene, clone size, CDR3 DNA, CDR3 protein. A D gene is named only where the DNA matches it firmly. A row's size may be missing; if present it is once, few, many or a size class.

J: TRBJ2-5
V: TRBV24-1
D: NA
size: NA
DNA: TGTGCCACCAGTGATACTTGGGAGACCCAGTACTTC
CDR3: CATSDTWETQYF

J: TRBJ2-1
V: TRBV19
D: NA
size: once
DNA: TGTGCCAGTAGTCCCCTAGCCCCCGATGAGCAGTTCTTC
CDR3: CASSPLAPDEQFF

J: TRBJ1-5
V: TRBV6-5
D: NA
size: NA
DNA: TGTGCCAGCAGTCCCCTAGGGGGTGTTCATCAGCCCCAGCATTTT
CDR3: CASSPLGGVHQPQHF

J: TRBJ1-3
V: TRBV7-8
D: NA
size: NA
DNA: TGTGCCAGCAGCTTAGCCGGGTACCGCTCTGGAAACACCATATATTTT
CDR3: CASSLAGYRSGNTIYF

J: TRBJ1-4
V: TRBV5-8
D: NA
size: NA
DNA: TGTGCCAGCAATGGGGGGTTTAATGAAAAACTGTTTTTT
CDR3: CASNGGFNEKLFF

J: TRBJ1-1
V: TRBV6-5
D: NA
size: few
DNA: TGTGCCAGCAGTTACTCTCTAGGACAGATGAACACTGAAGCTTTCTTT
CDR3: CASSYSLGQMNTEAFF

J: TRBJ1-3
V: TRBV14
D: NA
size: NA
DNA: TGTGCCAGCAGCCAAACAGGGTCCTACTCTGGAAACACCATATATTTT
CDR3: CASSQTGSYSGNTIYF

J: TRBJ2-1
V: TRBV12-3/TRBV12-4
D: NA
size: NA
DNA: TGTGCCAGCAGTTTCCGGGGGATAGCCCAGCAGTTCTTC
CDR3: CASSFRGIAQQFF

J: TRBJ2-5
V: TRBV30
D: NA
size: NA
DNA: TGTGCCTGGAGTGGGGGACTCCAAGAGACCCAGTACTTC
CDR3: CAWSGGLQETQYF

J: TRBJ1-4
V: TRBV30
D: NA
size: NA
DNA: TGTGCCTGGAGTGTACTGGGGACTCCTGAAAAACTGTTTTTT
CDR3: CAWSVLGTPEKLFF